This T cell receptor (beta chain) was identified in a study of blood T cells in healthy people across ages. Then a second PCR, running roughly 7 to 11 cycles, was carried out with a sample-barcoded 5' primer and a J-beta primer mix. Every individual sample yielded 2.5 million or more paired-end reads (each containing CDR3). TCRdb re-called the 5' RACE reads through MiXCR, storing one row per CDR3 protein. The repertoire consists of 1.5 million to 2 million distinct CDR3 sequences, with roughly two fifths occurring once and the leading ten covering more than 20%. This CDR3 has 17 amino acids. V lost 0 bases, J lost 8 bases, and 4 bases stayed unmatched. Per the germline V gene, CDR1 is LGHNA and CDR2 is YSLEER. This clonotype appeared a few times.

What was sequenced was blood. The receptor comes from a human donor in good health. The genes are TRBV4-3 and TRBJ2-1; the match to TRBD2 covers 16 bases. CDR3 sequence: CASSQEGLAGGLDEQFF. The CDR3 nucleotides read TGCGCCAGCAGCCAAGAGGGACTAGCGGGGGGGCTCGATGAGCAGTTCTTC.